One sample yielded the 21 T cell receptor beta chains listed below, sequenced in a study of cytomegalovirus exposure and HLA in healthy donors. The PCR was carried out with 60 Vbeta primers and 13 Jbeta primers. Here immunoSEQ multiplex PCR was the method, and the copy in TCRdb shows in-frame clones only, minus some. The table lists roughly 120,000 clones, 79% of them singletons, with approximately 2% in the top ten. The material sequenced was PBMCs. These receptors all stem from a man aged 18-30 years in good health and CMV-seronegative.

The rearrangement links TRBV6-1 to TRBJ2-7; 13 bases fit TRBD2. Trimming removed 5 bases from V and 4 bases from J; junction bases left unmatched: 5. CDR3 size: 15 residues. Germline CDR1 and CDR2: MNHNS and SASEGT. The CDR3 loop is CASSSTGLAGYEQYF. CDR3 sequence (DNA): TGTGCCAGCAGTTCCACGGGACTAGCGGGGTACGAGCAGTACTTC.

The chain joins TRBV28 to TRBJ1-1; TRBD1 might be the D (5 bases). Germline V gene lookup returns CDR1 MDHEN and CDR2 SYDVKM. The CDR3 is 15 amino acids. Trimming pared 3 bases from V and 5 bases from J, leaving 16 bases between. Here the CDR3 reads CASSLLARVRTEAFF. The CDR3 DNA is TGTGCCAGCAGTTTGCTCGCCAGGGTCCGGACTGAAGCTTTCTTT.

This sequence joins TRBV5-1 and TRBJ2-2; D unresolved. Germline lookup yields CDR1 SGHRS and CDR2 YFSETQ. The CDR3 consists of 15 residues. The germline V and J ends were trimmed by 0 bases and 5 bases, with 11 bases remaining between them. CDR3 loop: CASSLVVAETGELFF. The DNA for the CDR3 is TGCGCCAGCAGCTTGGTCGTTGCGGAGACCGGGGAGCTGTTTTTT.

The V gene is TRBV27, the J gene TRBJ2-1; 7 bases fit TRBD2. Germline loops: CDR1 MNHEY, CDR2 SMNVEV (reference sequence). With 6 bases clipped from V and 3 bases from J, the junction kept 11 bases outside the gene matches. The length of the CDR3 is 16 residues. The CDR3 loop reads CASRNPGAGRYNEQFF. The CDR3 DNA is TGTGCCAGCAGGAACCCCGGAGCGGGGCGCTACAATGAGCAGTTCTTC.

J is TRBJ2-1 and V is TRBV2, with 10 bases matching TRBD2. The CDR3 consists of 15 residues. With V trimmed by 6 bases and J by 9 bases, 11 bases remained unmatched. From germline, CDR1 is SNHLY and CDR2 FYNNEI. DNA for the CDR3: TGTGCCAGCAGCCGGCAACTAGCGGGAACTAGTGAGCAGTTCTTC. This sequence encodes CASSRQLAGTSEQFF.

The chain joins TRBV7-2 to TRBJ1-2, with no clear D. With 4 bases removed from V and 1 base from J, the gap between germline ends came to 7 bases. Germline V lookup: CDR1 SGHTA, CDR2 FQGNSA. The CDR3 runs 13 residues. CDR3 amino acids: CASSWSDNYGYTF. Written as DNA, the CDR3 is TGTGCCAGCAGCTGGTCAGATAACTATGGCTACACCTTC.

The chain links TRBV2 to TRBJ1-4; no firm D call. Germline CDR1 reads SNHLY; CDR2 reads FYNNEI. The CDR3 loop spans 13 amino acids. V dropped 5 bases and J dropped 4 bases, with 8 bases sitting between them. The CDR3 spells CASSKRVNEKLFF. In DNA, the CDR3 is TGTGCCAGCAGTAAGAGGGTTAATGAAAAACTGTTTTTT.

V gene TRBV5-1 combines with J gene TRBJ2-3; perhaps TRBD1 as D (5 bases). The V and J ends lost 4 bases and 6 bases respectively, with 15 bases between them. Germline-derived CDR1 and CDR2 are SGHRS and YFSETQ. This CDR3 spans 14 amino acids. CDR3 sequence (DNA): TGCGCCAGCAGCCAGGACACTTCGTCTGATACGCAGTATTTT. As protein: CASSQDTSSDTQYF. Using reference TRBV5-1 and TRBJ2-3 for the parts outside the CDR3, the full variable domain is KAGVTQTPRYLIKTRGQQVTLSCSPISGHRSVSWYQQTPGQGLQFLFEYFSETQRNKGNFPGRFSGRQFSNSRSEMNVSTLELGDSALYLCASSQDTSSDTQYFGPGTRLTVL.

V usage is TRBV5-1 and J usage is TRBJ1-3, with D tentatively TRBD1 (5 bases). Germline CDR1 and CDR2: SGHRS and YFSETQ. This CDR3 comprises 16 residues. V was shortened by 1 base and J by 0 bases, with 11 bases between the two germline ends. The CDR3 reads CASSLIGQSSGNTIYF. The CDR3 DNA reads TGCGCCAGCAGCTTGATAGGACAAAGCTCTGGAAACACCATATATTTT.

The count of this clone is one. This chain connects TRBV10-1 to TRBJ1-1, with D possibly being TRBD1 (5 bases). The CDR3 sequence is 13 residues long. The V end lost 2 bases, the J end lost 4 bases, and 8 bases lay between the germline ends. In germline, CDR1 is WNHNN, CDR2 SYGVQD (reference sequence). The CDR3 sequence: CASSESRATEAFF. The CDR3 DNA reads TGCGCCAGCAGTGAGAGCAGGGCCACTGAAGCTTTCTTT.

The rearrangement links TRBV5-3 to TRBJ1-1; tentatively, D is TRBD1 (6 bases). TRBV5-3 belongs to the ORF category, with a function that is uncertain. This CDR3 region has 17 residues. The V end was cut by 0 bases, the J end by 5 bases, with 20 bases between. The CDR3 reads CARSLVPRVQGQTEAFF. DNA of the CDR3: TGTGCCAGAAGCTTGGTACCGCGGGTGCAGGGGCAAACTGAAGCTTTCTTT.

The gene calls are TRBV28 and TRBJ1-5, with 7 nucleotides matching TRBD1. The CDR3 loop spans 18 amino acids. J gave up 1 base and V 10 bases, and 19 bases lay outside the gene matches. Germline lookup yields CDR1 MDHEN and CDR2 SYDVKM. The CDR3 spells CAISQIQGFVVSNQPQHF. DNA of the CDR3: TGTGCCATCTCACAAATACAGGGGTTCGTAGTGAGCAATCAGCCCCAGCATTTT. The entire variable domain, with the rest obtained from reference TRBV28 and TRBJ1-5, is as follows: DVKVTQSSRYLVKRTGEKVFLECVQDMDHENMFWYRQDPGLGLRLIYFSYDVKMKEKGDIPEGYSVSREKKERFSLILESASTNQTSMYLCAISQIQGFVVSNQPQHFGDGTRLSIL.

V gene TRBV7-6 combines with J gene TRBJ2-1; TRBD2 aligns across 7 bases. Per the germline V gene, CDR1 is SGHVS and CDR2 is FNYEAQ. CDR3 length: 19 amino acids. V lost 1 base and J lost 1; bases outside the gene matches: 13. The DNA of the CDR3 is TGTGCCAGCAGCTTAGTTTCACCCTACGGGCGGGAGTCCTACAATGAGCAGTTCTTC. This gives the protein CASSLVSPYGRESYNEQFF.

In the case of this clone: Other DNA sequences in this sample translate to the same CDR3. This chain uses TRBV10-3 with TRBJ2-5; D is perhaps TRBD2 (5 bases). This CDR3 contains 15 residues. Trimming stripped 4 bases from V and 4 bases from J, with 16 bases between. Germline lookup yields CDR1 ENHRY and CDR2 SYGVKD. The CDR3 loop is CAISGPGLAGETQYF. The CDR3, as DNA: TGTGCCATCAGTGGACCCGGACTGGCGGGAGAGACCCAGTACTTC.

The chain has TRBV19 and TRBJ2-1; 12 positions match TRBD2. CDR3 length: 15 residues. Per the germline V gene, CDR1 is LNHDA and CDR2 is SQIVND (reference sequence). V lost 4 bases, J lost 10 bases, and 8 bases stayed unmatched. CDR3 bases: TGTGCCAGTAGTAATTCGCTAGCGGGAGGGCAGGAGCAGTTCTTC. It specifies CASSNSLAGGQEQFF.

The chain carries TRBV11-2 and TRBJ2-5; TRBD1 agrees at 8 bases. The CDR3 totals 14 residues. Germline V gene data show CDR1 as SGHAT and CDR2 as FQNNGV. The V gene end was trimmed by 5 bases and the J gene end by 5 bases; junction bases not matched to a gene: 7. The CDR3 region is CASSLRGRGETQYF. In DNA, the CDR3 is TGTGCCAGCAGCCTCAGGGGGCGCGGGGAGACCCAGTACTTC.

The CDR3 DNA follows: TGTGCCAGTACCCCGACAGGGTTGGATCAGCCCCAGCATTTT. This gives the protein CASTPTGLDQPQHF. V is TRBV19 and J is TRBJ1-5; 7 bases match TRBD1. V trimming: 7 bases; J trimming: 5 bases; junction bases outside the gene matches: 8. Germline V gene data show CDR1 as LNHDA and CDR2 as SQIVND (reference sequence). This CDR3 has 14 amino acids.

This clone was seen just once. This chain uses TRBV29-1 with TRBJ1-2; 7 bases align to TRBD1. This CDR3 has 14 amino acids. V lost 6 bases to trimming and J lost 3 bases; unmatched junction nucleotides: 10. Germline V gene data show CDR1 as SQVTM and CDR2 as ANQGSEA. The DNA of the CDR3 is TGCAGCGTCGGTGGACAGGAAAGCTACTATGGCTACACCTTC. It yields the protein CSVGGQESYYGYTF. The variable domain in full, with the rest retrieved from reference TRBV29-1 and TRBJ1-2, is SAVISQKPSRDICQRGTSLTIQCQVDSQVTMMFWYRQQPGQSLTLIATANQGSEATYESGFVIDKFPISRPNLTFSTLTVSNMSPEDSSIYLCSVGGQESYYGYTFGSGTRLTVV.

Only a few counts were recorded for this clone. This chain links TRBV5-1 with TRBJ1-1, with 10 positions matching TRBD1. Losses at the gene ends were 5 bases for V and 0 bases for J; bases not matched to a gene: 7. Germline V gene sequence: CDR1 SGHRS, CDR2 YFSETQ. CDR3 length: 16 residues. In DNA, the CDR3 is TGCGCCAGCAGATTGACAGGGGGCCTAATGAACACTGAAGCTTTCTTT. Its protein is CASRLTGGLMNTEAFF.

The rearrangement links TRBV2 to TRBJ2-4, with 10 bases lining up with TRBD2. CDR1 is SNHLY and CDR2 is FYNNEI in the germline V gene. Trimming took 6 bases from V and 1 from J; bases not matched to a gene: 3. CDR3 length equals 15 residues. In DNA form, the CDR3 reads TGTGCCAGCAGGGAGACTAGCGGGGCCAAAAACATTCAGTACTTC. Its translation is CASRETSGAKNIQYF.

Only a few counts were recorded for this clone. A junction end diverges from the germline sequence, so it may reflect a read error. The chain joins TRBV28 to TRBJ1-5; D is undetermined. Germline loops: CDR1 MDHEN, CDR2 SYDVKM. The CDR3 is 12 amino acids. The CDR3 loop is CASSISPRGRNF. DNA for the CDR3: TGTGCCAGCAGTATTAGCCCCCGCGGAAGGAATTTT.